The entry below gives a single TCR beta chain sequence along with its context. The antigen is undetermined. This entry comes from a study of T cell repertoires in breast cancer. Overall study context: Nine healthy donors served as controls.

There are 17 residues in the CDR3. Germline-derived CDR1 and CDR2 are SGHVS and FQNEAQ. After removal of 5 bases from V and 3 bases from J, the junction contained 14 bases not matched to a gene. Unpaired genes were suppressed by blocking oligonucleotides during a second nested PCR. A single record per CDR3 protein comes from TCRdb applying MiXCR to the emulsion pairing reads. The data show roughly 40,000 distinct CDR3 sequences, with over 40% seen just once and around 60% held by the top ten. The expanded emulsion RT-PCR method captured paired alpha and beta chains from CD8+ T cells. The study, taken as a whole, reports: This emulsion RT-PCR profile was considered qualitative rather than quantitative.

The V and J genes are TRBV7-8 and TRBJ2-5, with TRBD2 identical over 8 bases. Input material: CD8+ T cells. This TCR was sampled from a pool of human donors with breast cancer or a healthy control (not recorded which). The CDR3 DNA reads as TGTGCCAGCAGCCCACAAACATTAGCGGGGTCAGAAGAGACCCAGTACTTC. Translated, it gives CASSPQTLAGSEETQYF.